This is a list of T cell receptor beta chains from one sample in a study of blood T cell repertoires in COVID-19. Clones were sequenced by immunoSEQ multiplex PCR, and TCRdb holds only the in-frame ones, with some missing. The sample includes some 14,000 clones, 80% to 90% seen only once; the top ten take about a quarter. Sequenced sample: peripheral blood. These TCRs come from a woman aged 45-59 years with active or convalescent COVID-19. Both conserved end residues are part of each CDR3. Fields, in order: V gene, D gene, clone size, J gene, CDR3 protein, CDR3 DNA. D genes are given only for firm matches. Clone size is stated in some rows and not others, as once, few, many or a class when expanded.

v_gene: TRBV19
d_gene: -
abundance: -
j_gene: TRBJ2-7
CDR3aa: CASSMEATYEQYF
CDR3nt: TGTGCCAGTAGTATGGAGGCCACCTACGAGCAGTACTTC

v_gene: TRBV2
d_gene: -
abundance: -
j_gene: TRBJ1-1
CDR3aa: CASSEWVQSGEAFF
CDR3nt: TGTGCCAGCAGTGAATGGGTCCAATCGGGTGAAGCTTTCTTT

v_gene: TRBV7-9
d_gene: TRBD1
abundance: -
j_gene: TRBJ1-1
CDR3aa: CASSLKGPGQGNTEAFF
CDR3nt: TGTGCCAGCAGCTTAAAAGGTCCGGGACAGGGTAACACTGAAGCTTTCTTT

v_gene: TRBV6-1
d_gene: -
abundance: -
j_gene: TRBJ1-3
CDR3aa: CASSEYLQGSDGNTIYF
CDR3nt: TGTGCCAGCAGTGAATATTTACAGGGTTCGGATGGAAACACCATATATTTT

v_gene: TRBV7-9
d_gene: TRBD2
abundance: -
j_gene: TRBJ2-1
CDR3aa: CASSPPGWGLAGSNEQFF
CDR3nt: TGTGCCAGCAGCCCCCCTGGGTGGGGACTAGCGGGGAGCAATGAGCAGTTCTTC

v_gene: TRBV4-1
d_gene: TRBD1
abundance: -
j_gene: TRBJ1-2
CDR3aa: CASQGAGGYTF
CDR3nt: TGCGCCAGCCAGGGGGCGGGAGGCTACACCTTC

v_gene: TRBV12-5
d_gene: TRBD2
abundance: once
j_gene: TRBJ2-1
CDR3aa: CASGLVPGLAGSSYNEQFF
CDR3nt: TGTGCTAGTGGTTTGGTACCGGGACTAGCGGGTAGCTCCTACAATGAGCAGTTCTTC

v_gene: TRBV5-4
d_gene: TRBD2
abundance: -
j_gene: TRBJ2-1
CDR3aa: CASSVGLAGSLYNEQFF
CDR3nt: TGTGCCAGCAGCGTGGGACTAGCGGGCTCGCTTTACAATGAGCAGTTCTTC

v_gene: TRBV13
d_gene: -
abundance: once
j_gene: TRBJ1-6
CDR3aa: CASSSRGYNSPLHF
CDR3nt: TGTGCCAGCAGCTCGAGGGGGTATAATTCACCCCTCCACTTT

v_gene: TRBV7-3
d_gene: -
abundance: -
j_gene: TRBJ2-7
CDR3aa: CASSLTRSGHEQYF
CDR3nt: TGTGCCAGCAGCTTAACCAGATCTGGCCACGAGCAGTACTTC

v_gene: TRBV11-2
d_gene: -
abundance: -
j_gene: TRBJ2-2
CDR3aa: CASSPFAGLNTGELFF
CDR3nt: TGTGCCAGCAGCCCATTTGCGGGGCTGAACACCGGGGAGCTGTTTTTT

v_gene: TRBV7-3
d_gene: TRBD1
abundance: -
j_gene: TRBJ2-5
CDR3aa: CASRRGQGNAQETQYF
CDR3nt: TGTGCCAGCAGACGGGGACAGGGAAATGCCCAAGAGACCCAGTACTTC

v_gene: TRBV4-2
d_gene: -
abundance: -
j_gene: TRBJ1-2
CDR3aa: CASSHSTLDRGYGYTF
CDR3nt: TGTGCCAGCAGCCATTCGACCTTGGATAGGGGCTATGGCTACACCTTC

v_gene: TRBV27
d_gene: -
abundance: few
j_gene: TRBJ1-2
CDR3aa: CASSIGAANYGYTF
CDR3nt: TGTGCCAGCAGTATAGGGGCTGCTAACTATGGCTACACCTTC